Shown below are 19 T cell receptor beta chains from a single sample sequenced in a study of blood T cell repertoires in COVID-19 (TCRdb year 2020). The library was prepared using the immunoSEQ multiplex PCR assay. The clones in this table, taken by TCRdb from immuneACCESS, are in-frame only. Not every clone is retained; where verified, under half of the shortfall comes from an unresolved V gene, and the cause of the rest is unknown. The sample records 150,000 to 200,000 clones, more than 70% of which are singletons. The ten most abundant clones make up more than 7.5% of the sample. The material sequenced was PBMCs or T cells enriched from blood (not recorded which). These receptors all stem from a woman aged 25-40 years who had recovered from COVID-19.

The chain employs TRBV14 and TRBJ1-2, with 7 bases identical to TRBD1. Germline V gene lookup returns CDR1 SGHDN and CDR2 FVKESK. This CDR3 is built from 14 residues. V shed 1 base and J 5 bases; nucleotides not matched to a gene: 4. CDR3 in DNA: TGTGCCAGCAGCCAAGCCGGGACAGCTTATGGCTACACCTTC. This encodes CASSQAGTAYGYTF.

This clone showed up just once. The V call is TRBV11-2, the J call TRBJ2-2; D ambiguous. V was pared by 1 base and J by 8 bases, with 11 bases between. The CDR3 has 14 residues. From germline, CDR1 is SGHAT and CDR2 FQNNGV. CDR3 nucleotide sequence: TGTGCCAGCAGCTTAGTCTTCAGGAATGGGGAGCTGTTTTTT. This translates into CASSLVFRNGELFF.

This chain joins TRBV28 and TRBJ2-5; TRBD2 is a possible D gene (5 bases). The CDR3 loop spans 15 amino acids. V gave up 4 bases and J gave up 5 bases, with 17 bases separating them. Germline V gene data show CDR1 as MDHEN and CDR2 as SYDVKM. This chain's CDR3 is CASSSPLVGDETQYF. The CDR3 nucleotides read TGTGCCAGCAGTTCCCCTCTTGTGGGAGATGAGACCCAGTACTTC.

V is TRBV11-2 and J is TRBJ2-3; 12 bases agree with TRBD2. The length of the CDR3 is 16 residues. Germline CDR1 is SGHAT and CDR2 is FQNNGV. The junction had 7 bases not matched to a gene; V was cut back by 5 bases and J by 4 bases. The CDR3: CASSTPTSGSADTQYF. CDR3 DNA: TGTGCCAGCAGCACCCCGACTAGCGGGAGTGCAGATACGCAGTATTTT.

This chain connects TRBV30 to TRBJ1-2; perhaps TRBD1 as D (5 bases). The CDR3 consists of 15 residues. V lost 0 bases and J lost 1, with 12 bases in between. CDR1 is GTSNPN, CDR2 SVGIG, per germline (reference sequence). CDR3 sequence: CAWSVGGAHNYGYTF. The CDR3 nucleotides read TGTGCCTGGAGTGTAGGAGGGGCGCATAACTATGGCTACACCTTC.

The chain links TRBV19 to TRBJ2-7; 9 nucleotides line up with TRBD2. Germline assignment: CDR1 LNHDA and CDR2 SQIVND (reference sequence). After removal of 5 bases from V and 4 bases from J, the junction contained 9 bases not matched to a gene. The CDR3 runs to 15 residues. The DNA for the CDR3 is TGTGCCAGTAGTCCCCGCCTAGCGGGAAGGTACGAGCAGTACTTC. This sequence encodes CASSPRLAGRYEQYF. The whole variable domain, filled in from reference TRBV19 and TRBJ2-7, reads DGGITQSPKYLFRKEGQNVTLSCEQNLNHDAMYWYRQDPGQGLRLIYYSQIVNDFQKGDIAEGYSVSREKKESFPLTVTSAQKNPTAFYLCASSPRLAGRYEQYFGPGTRLTVT.

V gene TRBV27 combines with J gene TRBJ2-1; D is ambiguous. The ends were cut back, 4 bases at V and 0 bases at J, with 10 bases in the middle. Germline V gene sequence: CDR1 MNHEY, CDR2 SMNVEV (reference sequence). The CDR3 sequence is 15 residues long. The CDR3 region is CASSSPTSSYNEQFF. The CDR3 nucleotides read TGTGCCAGCAGTTCCCCCACCAGCTCCTACAATGAGCAGTTCTTC.

This chain connects TRBV6-5 to TRBJ2-2, with D maybe TRBD2 (6 bases). V gave up 2 bases and J gave up 5 bases, with 9 bases separating them. The germline CDR1 and CDR2 sequences are MNHEY and SVGAGI. The CDR3 sequence is 14 residues long. The DNA of the CDR3 is TGTGCCAGCAGTTACAACGCGGGGACCGGGGAGCTGTTTTTT. It yields the protein CASSYNAGTGELFF.

The rearrangement uses TRBV6-5 and TRBJ2-1; tentatively, D is TRBD2 (6 bases). Trimming left V 5 bases short and J 6 bases short, with 14 bases between. Germline assignment: CDR1 MNHEY and CDR2 SVGAGI. CDR3 size: 14 residues. Written as DNA, the CDR3 is TGTGCCAGCAGTAGGGCCGGGGGAAGCAATGAGCAGTTCTTC. Its translation: CASSRAGGSNEQFF.

The gene calls are TRBV5-5 and TRBJ1-1; D might be TRBD1 (6 bases). The CDR3 contains 13 residues. Germline values: CDR1 SGHKS, CDR2 YYEKEE (reference sequence). Trimming left V 5 bases short and J 5 bases short, with 13 bases between. The CDR3 nucleotides are TGTGCCAGCAGGGAAACAGGGTTGACTGAAGCTTTCTTT. It specifies CASRETGLTEAFF.

The V gene is TRBV21-1, the J gene TRBJ1-2; TRBD1, the table's D call, was not compared with the DNA. TRBV21-1 corresponds to a pseudogene. The CDR3 spans 16 residues. CDR3 bases: TGTGCCAGCAGCAACCTCCGGGACAGGGATGTGTTTGGCTACACCTTC. Amino acid sequence: CASSNLRDRDVFGYTF.

This CDR3 is CASSSGTGEVEAFF. The CDR3 DNA reads TGCGCCAGCAGCTCCGGGACAGGGGAGGTTGAAGCTTTCTTT. The V gene is TRBV5-1, the J gene TRBJ1-1; 10 bases agree with TRBD1. The CDR3 contains 14 residues. V trimming: 3 bases; J trimming: 7 bases; junction bases outside the gene matches: 6. From germline, CDR1 is SGHRS and CDR2 YFSETQ.

The V call is TRBV7-8, the J call TRBJ1-2; 7 bases match TRBD1. Germline V gives CDR1 SGHVS, CDR2 FQNEAQ. The CDR3 contains 15 residues. V lost 5 bases to trimming and J lost 6 bases; unmatched junction nucleotides: 12. CDR3 in amino acids: CASSPRRDRSHGYTF. DNA of the CDR3: TGTGCCAGCAGCCCACGCCGGGACAGAAGTCATGGCTACACCTTC.

The chain has TRBV5-6 and TRBJ2-1, with D perhaps TRBD2 (5 bases). The germline gives CDR1 SGHDT, CDR2 YYEEEE. The CDR3 contains 14 residues. The V end lost 4 bases, the J end lost 8 bases, and 16 bases lay between the germline ends. CDR3 loop: CASSPMGWGDEQFF. The CDR3 DNA sequence: TGTGCCAGCAGCCCGATGGGATGGGGAGATGAGCAGTTCTTC. Supplemented by reference TRBV5-6 and TRBJ2-1, the full variable domain reads DAGVTQSPTHLIKTRGQQVTLRCSPKSGHDTVSWYQQALGQGPQFIFQYYEEEERQRGNFPDRFSGHQFPNYSSELNVNALLLGDSALYLCASSPMGWGDEQFFGPGTRLTVL.

The V gene is TRBV30, the J gene TRBJ1-1; D is undetermined. This CDR3 spans 13 amino acids. Germline V CDR1 and CDR2: GTSNPN, SVGIG (reference sequence). V was pared by 2 bases and J by 0 bases, with 7 bases between. CDR3 in amino acids: CAWSPQLNTEAFF. CDR3 nucleotides: TGTGCCTGGAGTCCACAATTGAACACTGAAGCTTTCTTT.

This clone occurred a few times. This chain uses TRBV28 with TRBJ2-7, with TRBD2 identical over 11 bases. Germline lookup yields CDR1 MDHEN and CDR2 SYDVKM. This CDR3 spans 15 amino acids. Germline trimming cut 4 bases from V and 2 bases from J; bases unmatched to any gene: 4. CDR3 in amino acids: CASSSGTSGTYEQYF. The CDR3 nucleotides read TGTGCCAGCAGTTCTGGGACTAGCGGAACCTACGAGCAGTACTTC.

The genes are TRBV13 and TRBJ2-1; a possible D gene is TRBD2 (6 bases). V was cut by 1 base and J by 4 bases, with 11 bases left in between. Per the germline V gene, CDR1 is PRHDT and CDR2 is FYEKMQ (reference sequence). The CDR3 runs 15 residues. Written as DNA, the CDR3 is TGTGCCAGCAGCTTAGTACTAGCTGAATACAATGAGCAGTTCTTC. As protein: CASSLVLAEYNEQFF. Full variable domain (remainder filled in from reference TRBV13 and TRBJ2-1): AAGVIQSPRHLIKEKRETATLKCYPIPRHDTVYWYQQGPGQDPQFLISFYEKMQSDKGSIPDRFSAQQFSDYHSELNMSSLELGDSALYFCASSLVLAEYNEQFFGPGTRLTVL.

This clone was observed once. The chain has TRBV15 and TRBJ1-2; the D gene is possibly TRBD1 (5 bases). Germline loops: CDR1 LNHNV, CDR2 YYDKDF (reference sequence). Trimming took off 1 base at V and 6 bases at J, with 9 bases between the two ends. CDR3 size: 13 residues. The CDR3 DNA is TGTGCCACCAGCAGAGCCTCGGGGGATGGCTACACCTTC. Protein product: CATSRASGDGYTF.

As concerns this clone: One end of the junction does not line up with germline, which may come from a read error. The chain combines TRBV13 with TRBJ1-2; TRBD1 matches 7 bases. The CDR3 totals 11 residues. Germline V gene data show CDR1 as PRHDT and CDR2 as FYEKMQ (reference sequence). The CDR3 reads CASSLVDRVSF. CDR3 in DNA: TGTGCCAGCAGCCTAGTTGACAGGGTCTCCTTC.